A single sample is the source of the 32 T cell receptor beta chains below, sequenced in a study of blood T cell repertoires in COVID-19. Method: immunoSEQ multiplex PCR; TCRdb's copy keeps in-frame clones and lacks some. The profile shows 110,000 or so clones, about 84% of them singletons. Input material: peripheral blood. All receptors come from a man in his fifties or sixties with acute or convalescent COVID-19.

The chain joins TRBV28 to TRBJ2-1; 11 positions match TRBD2. This CDR3 has 15 residues. Germline V gene sequence: CDR1 MDHEN, CDR2 SYDVKM. J was trimmed by 7 bases and V by 3 bases; bases with no gene match: 5. The CDR3 coding sequence is TGTGCCAGCAGTTTTTATGCTAGCGGGAGGAATGAGCAGTTCTTC. It encodes CASSFYASGRNEQFF.

In DNA form, the CDR3 reads TGTGCCAGCCAGGACAGGGCGTCTGGAAACACCATATATTTT. Its protein product is CASQDRASGNTIYF. This chain links TRBV2 with TRBJ1-3; 8 bases line up with TRBD1. The CDR3 totals 14 residues. Germline CDR1 reads SNHLY; CDR2 reads FYNNEI. V dropped 8 bases and J dropped 1; count of bases not matched to a gene: 4.

The gene calls are TRBV19 and TRBJ2-2; 10 nucleotides agree with TRBD1. Per the germline V gene, CDR1 is LNHDA and CDR2 is SQIVND (reference sequence). This CDR3 has 17 amino acids. Unmatched junction bases numbered 7, after V lost 3 bases and J lost 3 bases. CDR3: CASSMFTGTGDTGELFF. The CDR3 region has the DNA TGTGCCAGTAGTATGTTTACCGGGACAGGGGACACCGGGGAGCTGTTTTTT.

This clone appeared a single time. Mismatch with germline at one junction end may stem from a read error. The same CDR3 also results from other DNA sequences found in this sample. V usage is TRBV19 and J usage is TRBJ1-2; D unresolved. Germline V gene data show CDR1 as LNHDA and CDR2 as SQIVND (reference sequence). This CDR3 region has 14 residues. The chain's CDR3 is CASSTHEATRGYTF. CDR3 DNA: TGTGCTAGTAGTACCCACGAGGCAACCCGAGGCTACACCTTC.

The chain has TRBV27 and TRBJ1-2; D remains ambiguous. The CDR3 is made up of 15 amino acids. V shed 0 bases and J shed 6 bases, with 14 bases lying between them. Germline V gene data show CDR1 as MNHEY and CDR2 as SMNVEV (reference sequence). CDR3 protein: CASSLSRTSGDGYTF. CDR3 in DNA: TGTGCCAGCAGTTTATCTCGGACCTCCGGGGATGGCTACACCTTC.

For the CDR3, the DNA is TGTGCCAGCAGTGCACCCTCAACTCCATCTGAAGCTTTCTTT. This sequence encodes CASSAPSTPSEAFF. V gene TRBV25-1 combines with J gene TRBJ1-1; no reliable D call. The CDR3 spans 14 residues. Trimming took off 4 bases at V and 6 bases at J, with 15 bases between the two ends. Germline CDR1 reads MGHDK; CDR2 reads SYGVNS. The full variable domain, completed using reference TRBV25-1 and TRBJ1-1, is EADIYQTPRYLVIGTGKKITLECSQTMGHDKMYWYQQDPGMELHLIHYSYGVNSTEKGDLSSESTVSRIRTEHFPLTLESARPSHTSQYLCASSAPSTPSEAFFGQGTRLTVV.

This clone was observed a few times. The chain has TRBV24-1 and TRBJ2-3; D not resolved. Deletions cut 3 bases from V and 2 bases from J, with 8 bases between. The CDR3 has 14 amino acids. Germline assignment: CDR1 KGHDR and CDR2 SFDVKD. The CDR3 spells CATSDPGLTDTQYF. CDR3 sequence (DNA): TGTGCCACCAGTGATCCAGGTCTCACAGATACGCAGTATTTT.

The chain combines TRBV4-2 with TRBJ1-4, with 8 bases lining up with TRBD1. Trimming removed 0 bases from V and 3 bases from J; junction bases left unmatched: 12. Germline V gives CDR1 LGHNA, CDR2 YNFKEQ. The CDR3 covers 19 residues. Here the CDR3 DNA reads TGTGCCAGCAGCCAAGAAGTCCCCAGGGGGCGCTTCTCTAATGAAAAACTGTTTTTT. Amino acid sequence: CASSQEVPRGRFSNEKLFF.

CDR3 DNA sequence: TGTGCCAGTAGGCCGATGGGCACAGGGGGCCCTTTGTACACTGAAGCTTTCTTT. It specifies CASRPMGTGGPLYTEAFF. The chain joins TRBV19 to TRBJ1-1; TRBD1 agrees at 9 bases. J gave up 3 bases and V 6 bases, and 17 bases lay outside the gene matches. The CDR3 has 18 amino acids. Germline V gene data show CDR1 as LNHDA and CDR2 as SQIVND (reference sequence).

The table lists this clone with a few counts. This chain joins TRBV11-2 and TRBJ1-2, with 10 nucleotides matching TRBD1. V was pared by 5 bases and J by 7 bases, with 13 bases of the junction left unmatched. Germline V lookup: CDR1 SGHAT, CDR2 FQNNGV. The CDR3 covers 16 residues. The CDR3, as DNA: TGTGCCAGCAGCCCTATATTTGGGACAGGGGTTGGTGGCTACACCTTC. It specifies CASSPIFGTGVGGYTF.

The chain employs TRBV18 and TRBJ1-2, with 7 positions matching TRBD1. The CDR3 is 13 residues long. Germline V gene lookup returns CDR1 KGHSH and CDR2 LQKENI. V was pared by 6 bases and J by 4 bases, with 5 bases of the junction left unmatched. CDR3 sequence reads: CASSPDRVYGYTF. In DNA, the CDR3 is TGTGCCAGCTCCCCTGACAGGGTCTATGGCTACACCTTC.

The rearrangement links TRBV19 to TRBJ1-2; D possibly corresponds to TRBD1 (6 bases). Deletions cut 4 bases from V and 0 bases from J, with 9 bases between. Per germline, CDR1 LNHDA and CDR2 SQIVND (reference sequence). This CDR3 comprises 14 residues. In DNA form, the CDR3 reads TGTGCCAGTAGTAGGGACATTCCTAACTATGGCTACACCTTC. It specifies CASSRDIPNYGYTF.

The rearrangement joins TRBV7-6 to TRBJ2-2, with TRBD1 matching 9 bases. Germline loops: CDR1 SGHVS, CDR2 FNYEAQ. The CDR3 has 16 amino acids. V dropped 5 bases and J dropped 6; count of bases not matched to a gene: 10. The CDR3 DNA is TGTGCCAGCAGCAAAACAGGGGGCGCGAGTCCCGGGGAGCTGTTTTTT. It yields the protein CASSKTGGASPGELFF.

The V and J genes are TRBV5-1 and TRBJ2-3, with D possibly being TRBD1 (6 bases). The CDR3 is made up of 15 amino acids. V was cut by 5 bases and J by 6 bases, with 19 bases left in between. The germline V gene encodes CDR1 SGHRS and CDR2 YFSETQ. Here the CDR3 DNA reads TGCGCCAGCAGTTTCGGGACACATACCTTGGATACGCAGTATTTT. Its translation is CASSFGTHTLDTQYF.

This chain links TRBV11-1 with TRBJ2-7; TRBD1 is a possible D gene (6 bases). The V end lost 5 bases, the J end lost 4 bases, and 15 bases lay between the germline ends. The CDR3 is 14 amino acids. Per the germline V gene, CDR1 is SGHAT and CDR2 is FQDESV (reference sequence). The CDR3 here is CASSHRGRGYEQYF. DNA of the CDR3: TGTGCCAGCAGCCATAGGGGCAGGGGATACGAGCAGTACTTC.

The V gene is TRBV6-5, the J gene TRBJ2-7, with D possibly TRBD1 on 5 matching bases. V was pared by 7 bases and J by 5 bases, with 15 bases between. Germline V gives CDR1 MNHEY, CDR2 SVGAGI. CDR3 length equals 13 residues. The CDR3: CASTEPGWDEQYF. CDR3 DNA sequence: TGTGCCAGCACCGAACCAGGGTGGGACGAGCAGTACTTC.

J is TRBJ1-4 and V is TRBV7-9; D uncertain. Trimming removed 5 bases at V and 4 bases at J, with 8 bases between. The CDR3 runs to 13 residues. The germline CDR1 and CDR2 sequences are SEHNR and FQNEAQ (reference sequence). This CDR3 reads CASSPSSNEKLFF. In nucleotides, the CDR3 is TGTGCCAGCAGCCCTTCCAGTAATGAAAAACTGTTTTTT. Full variable domain (outside the CDR3, taken from reference TRBV7-9 and TRBJ1-4): DTGVSQNPRHKITKRGQNVTFRCDPISEHNRLYWYRQTLGQGPEFLTYFQNEAQLEKSRLLSDRFSAERPKGSFSTLEIQRTEQGDSAMYLCASSPSSNEKLFFGSGTQLSVL.

J is TRBJ2-1 and V is TRBV11-2; 10 nucleotides line up with TRBD1. V was pared by 5 bases and J by 8 bases, with 9 bases of the junction left unmatched. Per germline, CDR1 SGHAT and CDR2 FQNNGV. The CDR3 has 15 amino acids. The DNA for the CDR3 is TGTGCCAGCAGCCAGGACAGGGGGTTAAGGCATGAGCAGTTCTTC. It encodes CASSQDRGLRHEQFF.

The chain couples TRBV29-1 to TRBJ1-2; tentatively, D is TRBD1 (5 bases). The CDR3 sequence is 13 residues long. In germline, CDR1 is SQVTM, CDR2 ANQGSEA. With 0 bases removed from V and 6 bases from J, the gap between germline ends came to 11 bases. CDR3 sequence: CSVEDGGVDGYTF. CDR3 DNA: TGCAGCGTTGAAGATGGGGGGGTCGATGGCTACACCTTC.

V usage is TRBV9 and J usage is TRBJ2-1, with 9 bases that match TRBD2. V lost 1 base and J lost 8; bases outside the gene matches: 7. CDR1 and CDR2 from the germline V gene are SGDLS and YYNGEE. The CDR3 extends over 15 amino acids. CDR3 bases: TGTGCCAGCAGCGTATTAGGGCGGGGGGGCGATGAGCAGTTCTTC. It codes for CASSVLGRGGDEQFF.

The gene calls are TRBV4-2 and TRBJ1-2; TRBD1 is a possible D gene (5 bases). The CDR3 contains 15 residues. Germline CDR1 reads LGHNA; CDR2 reads YNFKEQ. V was shortened by 0 bases and J by 5 bases, with 13 bases between the two germline ends. This CDR3 reads CASSQEGAEIYGYTF. CDR3 DNA sequence: TGTGCCAGCAGCCAAGAAGGGGCAGAGATATATGGCTACACCTTC.

This chain uses TRBV7-3 with TRBJ2-2; D is perhaps TRBD2 (6 bases). This CDR3 is 14 amino acids long. V was shortened by 2 bases and J by 7 bases, with 11 bases between the two germline ends. Germline CDR1 is SGHTA and CDR2 is FQGTGA. This CDR3 reads CASSLGGIGGELFF. DNA for the CDR3: TGTGCCAGCAGCTTAGGAGGGATAGGCGGGGAGCTGTTTTTT.

The J gene is TRBJ1-1, the V gene TRBV5-6; 7 nucleotides agree with TRBD1. J gave up 1 base and V 4 bases, and 1 base lay outside the gene matches. The germline V gene has CDR1 SGHDT and CDR2 YYEEEE. The CDR3 is made up of 13 amino acids. CDR3 sequence: CASSQGGNTEAFF. The CDR3 nucleotides read TGTGCCAGCAGCCAGGGGGGGAACACTGAAGCTTTCTTT.

In DNA, the CDR3 is TGTGCCAGCAGCTTAGCCCCGGGACAGCACAATGAGCAGTTCTTC. Amino acids: CASSLAPGQHNEQFF. The genes are TRBV7-9 and TRBJ2-1; 7 bases fit TRBD1. V was pared by 0 bases and J by 5 bases, with 4 bases of the junction left unmatched. Per germline, CDR1 SEHNR and CDR2 FQNEAQ (reference sequence). The CDR3 runs to 15 residues. Combining the CDR3 with reference TRBV7-9 and TRBJ2-1 gives the whole variable domain DTGVSQNPRHKITKRGQNVTFRCDPISEHNRLYWYRQTLGQGPEFLTYFQNEAQLEKSRLLSDRFSAERPKGSFSTLEIQRTEQGDSAMYLCASSLAPGQHNEQFFGPGTRLTVL.

A few counts support this clone. The V call is TRBV18, the J call TRBJ2-3; D unclear. Trimming left V 5 bases short and J 2 bases short, with 8 bases between. Germline V gene data show CDR1 as KGHSH and CDR2 as LQKENI. The length of the CDR3 is 13 residues. The CDR3 reads CASSTALTDTQYF. The CDR3 nucleotides are TGTGCCAGCTCAACAGCCCTCACAGATACGCAGTATTTT.

The chain is built from TRBV6-5 and TRBJ1-5, with TRBD1 identical over 10 bases. The CDR3 runs 15 residues. The J segment lost 2 bases and the V segment lost 6 bases, leaving 4 bases of the junction unmatched. Germline CDR1 reads MNHEY; CDR2 reads SVGAGI. The CDR3 loop reads CASRAGTGGNQPQHF. The CDR3 DNA follows: TGTGCCAGCAGGGCCGGGACAGGGGGCAATCAGCCCCAGCATTTT.

This clone has a count of ten or more. The chain carries TRBV19 and TRBJ1-2, with 10 bases fitting TRBD1. This CDR3 spans 16 amino acids. Germline V gene lookup returns CDR1 LNHDA and CDR2 SQIVND (reference sequence). With V trimmed by 3 bases and J by 2 bases, 6 bases remained unmatched. The CDR3 loop reads CASSIIGTGANYGYTF. CDR3 nucleotide sequence: TGTGCCAGTAGTATTATAGGGACAGGGGCGAACTATGGCTACACCTTC.

This clone was counted between two and nine times. The chain links TRBV11-2 to TRBJ1-2; D gene unclear. The CDR3 loop spans 15 amino acids. V was clipped by 0 bases and J by 6 bases, with 14 bases between them. Germline V gives CDR1 SGHAT, CDR2 FQNNGV. The CDR3 DNA reads as TGTGCCAGCAGCTTAGATGGCCACCCGGGGAATGGCTACACCTTC. Encoded protein: CASSLDGHPGNGYTF. Full variable domain (outside the CDR3, taken from reference TRBV11-2 and TRBJ1-2): EAGVAQSPRYKIIEKRQSVAFWCNPISGHATLYWYQQILGQGPKLLIQFQNNGVVDDSQLPKDRFSAERLKGVDSTLKIQPAKLEDSAVYLCASSLDGHPGNGYTFGSGTRLTVV.

A few counts support this clone. J is TRBJ1-1 and V is TRBV5-6, with 7 bases aligning to TRBD1. The V and J ends lost 0 bases and 0 bases, in that order; junction bases with no gene match: 2. CDR3 length: 15 residues. Germline V CDR1 and CDR2: SGHDT, YYEEEE. The DNA for the CDR3 is TGTGCCAGCAGCTTGGTAGACAGGGTGAACACTGAAGCTTTCTTT. Encoded protein: CASSLVDRVNTEAFF.

There are a few counts of this clone. The gene calls are TRBV15 and TRBJ2-7; 8 bases line up with TRBD2. CDR1 and CDR2 (germline): LNHNV, YYDKDF (reference sequence). This CDR3 spans 17 amino acids. Germline trimming cut 1 base from V and 3 bases from J; bases unmatched to any gene: 11. The CDR3 DNA reads as TGTGCCACCAGCAGAGGGTTTGTAGCGGGGTTAATCTACGAGCAGTACTTC. This encodes CATSRGFVAGLIYEQYF.

The chain combines TRBV4-2 with TRBJ1-6, with TRBD1 matching 10 bases. The CDR3 contains 15 residues. Germline assignment: CDR1 LGHNA and CDR2 YNFKEQ. V was pared by 1 base and J by 10 bases, with 4 bases of the junction left unmatched. Written as DNA, the CDR3 is TGTGCCAGCAGCCAAGGGGGACAGGGGAGCTCACCCCTCCACTTT. Encoded protein: CASSQGGQGSSPLHF.

The chain uses TRBV12-5 and TRBJ1-2, with D perhaps matching TRBD1 (5 bases). Trimming removed 1 base from V and 1 base from J, with 7 bases in between. The CDR3 is 14 amino acids. CDR1 and CDR2 (germline): LGHNT, FRNRAP. In nucleotides, the CDR3 is TGTGCTAGTGGTTTGGGTGACAGTAACTATGGCTACACCTTC. This translates into CASGLGDSNYGYTF.